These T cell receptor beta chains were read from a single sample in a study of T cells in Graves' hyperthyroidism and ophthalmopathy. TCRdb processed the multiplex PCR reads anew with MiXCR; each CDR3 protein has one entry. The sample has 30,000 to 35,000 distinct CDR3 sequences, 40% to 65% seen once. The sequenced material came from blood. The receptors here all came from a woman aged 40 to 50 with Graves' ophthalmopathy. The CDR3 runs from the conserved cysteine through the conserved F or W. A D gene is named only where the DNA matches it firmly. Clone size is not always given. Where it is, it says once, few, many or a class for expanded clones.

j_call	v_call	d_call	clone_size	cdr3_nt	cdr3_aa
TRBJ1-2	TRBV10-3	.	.	TGTGCCATCAGTCTTGGGAATGAGCAGTTCATCTATGGCTACACCTTC	CAISLGNEQFIYGYTF
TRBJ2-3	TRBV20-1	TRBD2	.	TGCAGTGCCTGGCGGGGGACAGATACGCAGTATTTT	CSAWRGTDTQYF
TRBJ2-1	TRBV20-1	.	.	TGCAGTGCTAGAAGGCAGATCTTC	CSARRQIF
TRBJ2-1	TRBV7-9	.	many	TGTGCCAGCAGCTTTCGACTAGATGTGGACAATGAGCAGTTCTTC	CASSFRLDVDNEQFF
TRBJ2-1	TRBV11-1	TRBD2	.	TGTGCCAGCAGCTCCACGGGGACTAGCGGGAGGAGCTCCTACAATGAGCAGTTCTTC	CASSSTGTSGRSSYNEQFF
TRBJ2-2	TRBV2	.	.	TGTGCCAGCAGTGAAGGTACGTCAACGAACACCGGGGAGCTGTTTTTT	CASSEGTSTNTGELFF
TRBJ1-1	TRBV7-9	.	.	TGCGCCAGCAGCCAAAGGTACCAGGGAGAGGGAGCTTTCTTT	CASSQRYQGEGAFF
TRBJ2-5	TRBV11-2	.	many	TGTGCCAGCAGCTTAGAGTCCCTGGGTAAAGAGACCCAGTACTTC	CASSLESLGKETQYF
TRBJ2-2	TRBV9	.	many	TGTGCCAGCAGCGTAGCTTTCGGGGAGCTGTTTTTT	CASSVAFGELFF
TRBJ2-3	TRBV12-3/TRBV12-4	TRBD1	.	TGTGCCAGCAGTTTGCAGGGGGCAGGGACAAATGAGCAGTATTTT	CASSLQGAGTNEQYF
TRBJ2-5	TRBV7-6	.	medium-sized	TGTGCCAGCAGCTTAGTATCCGGAGAGACCCAGTACTTC	CASSLVSGETQYF
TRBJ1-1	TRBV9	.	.	TGTGCCAGCAGCGCCGGTGAGACTGAAGCTTTCTTT	CASSAGETEAFF
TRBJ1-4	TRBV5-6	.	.	TGTGCCAGCAGCTCAGGGTTTAATGAAAAACTGTTTTTT	CASSSGFNEKLFF
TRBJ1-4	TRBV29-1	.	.	TGCAGCGTTGTCGCCAGGGTTAATGAAAAACTGTTTTTT	CSVVARVNEKLFF
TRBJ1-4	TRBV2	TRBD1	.	TGTGCCAGCGACTCCGGGACAGGGGGTGAAAAACTGTTTTTT	CASDSGTGGEKLFF
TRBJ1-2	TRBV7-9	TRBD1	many	TGTGCCAGCAGCCAACAGGGGGCGGTAGGCTACACCTTC	CASSQQGAVGYTF
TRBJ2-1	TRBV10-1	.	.	TGCGCCAGCAGTGAGGGACAGCCGCTAACCTACAATGAGCAGTTCTTC	CASSEGQPLTYNEQFF
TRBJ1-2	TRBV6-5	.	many	TGTGCCAGCAGTTACTCGTCCGGGATTCGAGGCTACACCTTC	CASSYSSGIRGYTF
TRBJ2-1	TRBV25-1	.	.	TGTGCCAGCTCACCCCAGGGCCCTACCAATGAGCAGCTCTTC	CASSPQGPTNEQLF
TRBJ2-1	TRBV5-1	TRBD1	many	TGCGCCAGCAGCTTGGGGACAGGGGGCAATGAGCAGTTCTTC	CASSLGTGGNEQFF
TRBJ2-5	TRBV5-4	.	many	TGTGCCAGCAGCTTGGTTGGCAGGGCCCAAGAGACCCAGTACTTC	CASSLVGRAQETQYF
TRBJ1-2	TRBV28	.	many	TGTGCCAGCAGTTCTTTAGCGCTGCCCCATGGCTACACCTTC	CASSSLALPHGYTF
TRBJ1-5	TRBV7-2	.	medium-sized	TGTGCCAGCACCCCAGACAGCAATCAGCCCCAGCATTTT	CASTPDSNQPQHF
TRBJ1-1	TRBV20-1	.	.	TGCAGTGCTCGCACCGACGGGAACACCGAAGCTTTCTTT	CSARTDGNTEAFF
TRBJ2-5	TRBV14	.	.	TGTGTCAGCAGTCCTAGGAGGCTAGCCCGAGAGACCCAGTGCTTC	CVSSPRRLARETQCF
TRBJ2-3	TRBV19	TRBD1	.	TGTGCCAGTAGTATTGGGACAGGGCGCACAGATACGCAGTATTTT	CASSIGTGRTDTQYF
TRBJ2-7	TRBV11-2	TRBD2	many	TGTGCCAGCAGCCCTCGCAGCGGGACCTTCTACGAGCAGTACTTC	CASSPRSGTFYEQYF
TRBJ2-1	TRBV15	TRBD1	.	TGTGCCACCAGCTCCCGGGACAGGGGCGGGAGGTACAATGAGCAGTTCTTC	CATSSRDRGGRYNEQFF
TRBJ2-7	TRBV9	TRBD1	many	TGTGCCAGCAGCGTAGGGGGGACAGGGGGCAAAAACGAGCAGTACTTC	CASSVGGTGGKNEQYF
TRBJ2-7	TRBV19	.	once	TGTGCCAGTAGTATAGGGCAGGGGGGTTCCTACGAGCAGTACTTC	CASSIGQGGSYEQYF
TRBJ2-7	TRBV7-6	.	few	TGTGCCAGCAGCTCCGGGCCCAACTACGAGCAGTACTTC	CASSSGPNYEQYF
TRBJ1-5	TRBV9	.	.	TGTGCCAGCAGCGACCTAGGGGCCAACGGGGAGACCCAGCATTTT	CASSDLGANGETQHF
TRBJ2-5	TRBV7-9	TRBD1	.	TGTGCCAGCAGCTTGTGGGACAGGGCACAAGAGACCCAGTACTTC	CASSLWDRAQETQYF
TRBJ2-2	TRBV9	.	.	TGTGCCAGCAGCGAGGGACAAAACACCGGGGAGCTGTTTTTT	CASSEGQNTGELFF
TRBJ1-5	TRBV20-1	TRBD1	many	TGCAGTGTTGAGGACAGGGGAGTCCCAACGATTTGGCCCCAGCATTTT	CSVEDRGVPTIWPQHF
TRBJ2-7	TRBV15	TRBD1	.	TGTGCCACCAGCTCCCGGGACAGGGACTACGAGCAGTACTTC	CATSSRDRDYEQYF
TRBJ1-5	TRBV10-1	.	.	TGCGCCAGCAGTGAGTCCGGGAATCAGCCCCAGCATTTT	CASSESGNQPQHF
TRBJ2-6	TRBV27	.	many	TGTGCCAGCAGTTTCGGAGGGATGGGGGCCAACGTCCTGACTTTC	CASSFGGMGANVLTF
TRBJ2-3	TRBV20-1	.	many	TGCAGTGCTCCCGGTGGGGCTAGCACAGATACGCAGTATTTT	CSAPGGASTDTQYF
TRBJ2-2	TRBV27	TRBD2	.	TGTGCCAGCAGCCGGGACTACTTTCTCGCGAACACCGGGGAGCTGTTTTTT	CASSRDYFLANTGELFF
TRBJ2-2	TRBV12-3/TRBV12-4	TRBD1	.	TGTGCCAGCAGTGGCGGGACAGGGACAAGGTACGAGCTGTTTTTT	CASSGGTGTRYELFF
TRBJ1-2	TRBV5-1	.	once	TGCGCCAGCAGCTTGGTCGGGACTAGCGGGGGGGCATACACCTTC	CASSLVGTSGGAYTF
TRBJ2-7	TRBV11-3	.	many	TGTGCCAGCAGCTTAGGCCGGTTACAGTACGAGCAGTACTTC	CASSLGRLQYEQYF
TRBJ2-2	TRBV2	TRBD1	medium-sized	TGTGCCAGCATTTCGGACAGGGGAGCCGGGGAGCTGTTTTTT	CASISDRGAGELFF